One and the same sample provided the 21 T cell receptor beta chains below, sequenced in a study of CD8+ T cells in alopecia areata. Extraction and reverse transcription of RNA yielded cDNA as the sequencing template. The table came from immunoSEQ multiplex PCR; TCRdb's copy has only in-frame clones and leaves some out. The sample has over 100,000 clones, around 56% seen once. Specified treatment: oral pan-JAK inhibitor, 5-10 mg twice daily. Sample: CD4+ T cells sorted from blood, taken at week 4, from a patient treated with tofacitinib. The receptor set was obtained from a human donor with alopecia areata.

The chain combines TRBV15 with TRBJ2-1; either TRBD1 or TRBD2 may supply D (5 bases each). Germline V gives CDR1 LNHNV, CDR2 YYDKDF (reference sequence). The CDR3 is made up of 16 amino acids. V lost 3 bases and J 4 bases, leaving 16 bases between the germline ends. The CDR3 DNA sequence: TGTGCCACCAGCAGGGGGACCTCGAAAAGATACAATGAGCAGTTCTTC. This gives the protein CATSRGTSKRYNEQFF. The complete variable domain, with remaining parts taken from reference TRBV15 and TRBJ2-1, reads DAMVIQNPRYQVTQFGKPVTLSCSQTLNHNVMYWYQQKSSQAPKLLFHYYDKDFNNEADTPDNFQSRRPNTSFCFLDIRSPGLGDTAMYLCATSRGTSKRYNEQFFGPGTRLTVL.

This clone was found a few times. This chain links TRBV4-1 with TRBJ1-2; D is unclear. This CDR3 region has 13 residues. Trimming removed 0 bases from V and 3 bases from J, with 5 bases in between. CDR1 is MGHRA and CDR2 is YSYEKL in the germline V gene. The CDR3 nucleotides are TGCGCCAGCAGCCAAGATTCGTACTATGGCTACACCTTC. It is translated as CASSQDSYYGYTF.

This chain connects TRBV29-1 to TRBJ1-1; D uncertain. V lost 6 bases, J lost 1 base, and 9 bases lay in between. Germline V lookup: CDR1 SQVTM, CDR2 ANQGSEA. CDR3 length: 12 residues. The CDR3 loop reads CSVEKGNTEAFF. The CDR3 coding sequence is TGCAGCGTGGAGAAGGGGAACACTGAAGCTTTCTTT.

This clone was seen a handful of times. The chain uses TRBV18 and TRBJ1-1; D remains ambiguous. The V and J ends lost 2 bases and 2 bases respectively, with 9 bases between them. The germline CDR1 and CDR2 sequences are KGHSH and LQKENI. The CDR3 is 14 residues long. The CDR3: CASSPIDQNTEAFF. Written as DNA, the CDR3 is TGTGCCAGCTCACCAATCGATCAAAACACTGAAGCTTTCTTT.

The J gene is TRBJ2-5, the V gene TRBV7-2, with D possibly TRBD2 on 5 matching bases. Trimming removed 3 bases at V and 1 base at J, with 12 bases between. CDR1 and CDR2 from the germline V gene are SGHTA and FQGNSA. This CDR3 has 15 amino acids. The CDR3 loop is CASSFGADRQETQYF. The DNA for the CDR3 is TGTGCCAGCAGCTTTGGAGCGGACCGCCAAGAGACCCAGTACTTC.

This chain links TRBV30 with TRBJ1-2, with a weak D call TRBD1 (5 bases). The CDR3 has 15 amino acids. Germline lookup yields CDR1 GTSNPN and CDR2 SVGIG (reference sequence). V was cut by 4 bases and J by 7 bases, with 22 bases left in between. The CDR3 here is CAWISQGGGAFGYTF. Here the CDR3 DNA reads TGTGCCTGGATCTCTCAGGGTGGAGGGGCGTTTGGCTACACCTTC.

The V gene is TRBV7-9, the J gene TRBJ2-4, with a possible D match to TRBD2 (5 bases). CDR3 length: 16 residues. Germline CDR1 SEHNR, CDR2 FQNEAQ (reference sequence). V was trimmed by 3 bases and J by 5 bases, leaving 17 bases between them. CDR3 coding DNA: TGTGCCAGCAGCTTGACACCGGGAAGCGGCCAAAACATTCAGTACTTC. Translating it yields CASSLTPGSGQNIQYF. Full variable domain (remainder filled in from reference TRBV7-9 and TRBJ2-4): DTGVSQNPRHKITKRGQNVTFRCDPISEHNRLYWYRQTLGQGPEFLTYFQNEAQLEKSRLLSDRFSAERPKGSFSTLEIQRTEQGDSAMYLCASSLTPGSGQNIQYFGAGTRLSVL.

CDR3 sequence: CASSIGGTGGGDEQYF. Here the CDR3 DNA reads TGTGCCAGTAGTATTGGCGGGACAGGCGGCGGGGACGAGCAGTACTTC. The gene calls are TRBV19 and TRBJ2-7; 8 bases match TRBD1. The CDR3 has 16 residues. V was pared by 3 bases and J by 5 bases, with 12 bases of the junction left unmatched. Germline CDR1 and CDR2: LNHDA and SQIVND (reference sequence). The entire variable domain, with the rest obtained from reference TRBV19 and TRBJ2-7, is as follows: DGGITQSPKYLFRKEGQNVTLSCEQNLNHDAMYWYRQDPGQGLRLIYYSQIVNDFQKGDIAEGYSVSREKKESFPLTVTSAQKNPTAFYLCASSIGGTGGGDEQYFGPGTRLTVT.

This clone has a handful of counts. The chain carries TRBV29-1 and TRBJ2-4, with 8 bases lining up with TRBD2. The CDR3 covers 13 residues. J gave up 6 bases and V 6 bases, and 7 bases lay outside the gene matches. CDR1 and CDR2 (germline): SQVTM, ANQGSEA. In DNA form, the CDR3 reads TGCAGCGTCGGGGGGGACACCTCAAACATTCAGTACTTC. Amino acids: CSVGGDTSNIQYF.

At least ten counts were recorded for this clone. The chain is built from TRBV29-1 and TRBJ2-2; no reliable D call. Trimming removed 5 bases from V and 5 bases from J, with 9 bases in between. CDR3 size: 12 residues. Germline V gene sequence: CDR1 SQVTM, CDR2 ANQGSEA. The chain's CDR3 is CSVLTKTGELFF. The CDR3 nucleotides are TGCAGCGTTTTAACAAAGACCGGGGAGCTGTTTTTT.

The chain couples TRBV21-1 to TRBJ1-2. TRBV21-1 is shown as a pseudogene. The CDR3 contains 9 residues. The CDR3 sequence: CASWYGYTF. Here the CDR3 DNA reads TGTGCCTCCTGGTATGGCTACACCTTC.

This clone was counted a few times. The J gene is TRBJ2-1, the V gene TRBV29-1; D remains ambiguous. The CDR3 totals 12 residues. Trimming shortened V by 2 bases and J by 7 bases, and 9 bases separated the two germline ends. The V gene's germline CDR1 is SQVTM and CDR2 ANQGSEA. This chain's CDR3 is CSVERYGNEQFF. CDR3 in DNA: TGCAGCGTTGAAAGATACGGGAATGAGCAGTTCTTC.

This chain links TRBV7-9 with TRBJ2-7; 7 nucleotides agree with TRBD2. The CDR3 runs to 15 residues. Per germline, CDR1 SEHNR and CDR2 FQNEAQ (reference sequence). Trimming took 7 bases from V and 2 from J; bases not matched to a gene: 11. The CDR3 bases are TGTGCCAGCACCAAAACAGCGGGACCTCCCTACGAGCAGTACTTC. Its translation is CASTKTAGPPYEQYF.

The chain employs TRBV29-1 and TRBJ1-2, with D hard to call. CDR1 and CDR2 from the germline V gene are SQVTM and ANQGSEA. V lost 0 bases and J lost 3, with 17 bases in between. The CDR3 is 16 residues long. This CDR3 reads CSVEEVRSRGHYGYTF. In DNA, the CDR3 is TGCAGCGTTGAAGAAGTCAGGTCGCGCGGCCACTATGGCTACACCTTC.

V gene TRBV2 combines with J gene TRBJ2-6; D not certain. Trimming took off 7 bases at V and 4 bases at J, with 14 bases between the two ends. The germline V gene encodes CDR1 SNHLY and CDR2 FYNNEI. The CDR3 extends over 15 amino acids. CDR3 sequence reads: CASNAGPVGANVLTF. CDR3 DNA sequence: TGTGCCAGCAATGCAGGCCCGGTGGGGGCCAACGTCCTGACTTTC.

The sample holds a few counts of this clone. CDR3 amino acids: CASSPTPSGGDNEQFF. CDR3 bases: TGCGCCAGCAGCCCAACCCCATCGGGAGGGGACAATGAGCAGTTCTTC. The chain recombines TRBV5-1 with TRBJ2-1, with 8 bases aligning to TRBD2. Trimming cost V 4 bases and J 5 bases; bases outside gene matches: 11. The germline CDR1 and CDR2 sequences are SGHRS and YFSETQ. The CDR3 runs to 16 residues.

The rearrangement uses TRBV18 and TRBJ2-1; the match to TRBD1 covers 9 bases. Unmatched junction bases numbered 8, after V lost 5 bases and J lost 3 bases. The length of the CDR3 is 16 residues. CDR1 and CDR2 (germline): KGHSH, LQKENI. The CDR3 region is CASSSDRDRDYNEQFF. DNA of the CDR3: TGTGCCAGCTCATCCGACCGGGACAGGGACTACAATGAGCAGTTCTTC.

The CDR3, as DNA: TGTGCCAGCAGTTCTCGACAGGGGGGATTCTATGGCTACACCTTC. Translation gives CASSSRQGGFYGYTF. The gene calls are TRBV6-5 and TRBJ1-2, with 9 bases identical to TRBD1. The CDR3 consists of 15 residues. Germline V gene data show CDR1 as MNHEY and CDR2 as SVGAGI. V lost 4 bases to trimming and J lost 4 bases; unmatched junction nucleotides: 7.

J is TRBJ1-2 and V is TRBV30; TRBD1 aligns across 9 bases. This CDR3 spans 12 amino acids. Unmatched junction bases numbered 1, after V lost 4 bases and J lost 4 bases. Germline V gene data show CDR1 as GTSNPN and CDR2 as SVGIG (reference sequence). The CDR3 bases are TGTGCCTGGATACAGGGGGCCTATGGCTACACCTTC. Translating it yields CAWIQGAYGYTF. Looking up the rest from reference TRBV30 and TRBJ1-2 gives the full variable domain: SQTIHQWPATLVQPVGSPLSLECTVEGTSNPNLYWYRQAAGRGLQLLFYSVGIGQISSEVPQNLSASRPQDRQFILSSKKLLLSDSGFYLCAWIQGAYGYTFGSGTRLTVV.

V and J are TRBV6-5 and TRBJ2-7, with 8 bases matching TRBD1. V trimming: 0 bases; J trimming: 2 bases; junction bases outside the gene matches: 3. The CDR3 extends over 15 amino acids. CDR1 MNHEY and CDR2 SVGAGI come from the germline V gene. This CDR3 is CASSYSGTGPYEQYF. The CDR3 DNA is TGTGCCAGCAGTTACTCGGGGACAGGACCCTACGAGCAGTACTTC.

This clone was seen more than once but under ten times. This rearrangement joins TRBV2 to TRBJ1-2, with 9 bases that match TRBD1. CDR3 length equals 14 residues. Looked up from germline, CDR1 is SNHLY and CDR2 is FYNNEI. V was clipped by 6 bases and J by 8 bases; unmatched bases: 10. The CDR3 DNA follows: TGTGCCAGCAGACAGACCGGGACAGGGATCGGCTACACCTTC. Protein product: CASRQTGTGIGYTF.